One and the same sample provided the 5 T cell receptor beta chains below, sequenced in a study of T-cell memory formation after mild COVID-19. From the 5' RACE reads, TCRdb called clonotypes with MiXCR, one entry per CDR3 protein. The sample records 300,000 to 350,000 distinct CDR3 sequences, around an eighth being singletons. The sequencing input was PBMCs or a T cell subset sorted from them (not recorded which). Receptors were obtained from a man aged 18 to 29 who had mild COVID-19 (a few samples of this study predate the infection). Cell type and time point are not known.

The chain is built from TRBV29-1 and TRBJ1-1; no clear D. Trimming left V 6 bases short and J 8 bases short, with 10 bases between. This CDR3 comprises 10 residues. Looked up from germline, CDR1 is SQVTM and CDR2 is ANQGSEA. The CDR3 sequence is CSVDQYEAFF. The CDR3 DNA reads TGCAGCGTGGACCAATACGAAGCTTTCTTT.

The chain carries TRBV27 and TRBJ1-1, with 9 bases lining up with TRBD1. The CDR3 is made up of 12 amino acids. Looked up from germline, CDR1 is MNHEY and CDR2 is SMNVEV (reference sequence). Trimming took 5 bases from V and 11 from J; bases not matched to a gene: 6. This CDR3 reads CASSGQGIGAFF. The CDR3 bases are TGTGCCAGCAGTGGACAGGGGATAGGGGCTTTCTTT.

This clonotype was seen just once. The chain links TRBV9 to TRBJ2-1; 11 bases are shared with TRBD2. The germline V gene encodes CDR1 SGDLS and CDR2 YYNGEE. V dropped 4 bases and J dropped 3; count of bases not matched to a gene: 12. This CDR3 is 18 amino acids long. In DNA form, the CDR3 reads TGTGCCAGCAGCCGTCTAGCGGGGGGCCCAAGTCGCTACAATGAGCAGTTCTTC. This codes for CASSRLAGGPSRYNEQFF.

The sample holds a few counts of this clonotype. The J gene is TRBJ1-5, the V gene TRBV27; 7 bases agree with TRBD1. V lost 6 bases and J lost 7; bases outside the gene matches: 6. Germline V gene data show CDR1 as MNHEY and CDR2 as SMNVEV (reference sequence). The CDR3 totals 13 residues. The CDR3 sequence: CASRPQGVQPQHF. The CDR3 DNA sequence: TGTGCCAGCAGGCCTCAGGGGGTGCAGCCCCAGCATTTT.

The rearrangement uses TRBV18 and TRBJ1-4, with D hard to call. Germline V gives CDR1 KGHSH, CDR2 LQKENI. The CDR3 runs to 13 residues. Trimming pared 3 bases from V and 4 bases from J, leaving 6 bases between. CDR3 protein: CASSPGNNEKLFF. DNA of the CDR3: TGTGCCAGCTCACCGGGAAATAATGAAAAACTGTTTTTT. The complete variable domain, with remaining parts taken from reference TRBV18 and TRBJ1-4, reads NAGVMQNPRHLVRRRGQEARLRCSPMKGHSHVYWYRQLPEEGLKFMVYLQKENIIDESGMPKERFSAEFPKEGPSILRIQQVVRGDSAAYFCASSPGNNEKLFFGSGTQLSVL.